This T cell receptor (beta chain) was sequenced during a study of CD8+ T cells in alopecia areata. Study context: Patients received oral tofacitinib, 5 to 10 mg twice daily, for moderate-to-severe alopecia areata. Tofacitinib treatment spanned 6 to 18 months, with 6 months off drug afterward.

cDNA prepared by RNA extraction and subsequent reverse transcription served as the template for sequencing. Method: immunoSEQ multiplex PCR; TCRdb's copy keeps in-frame clones and lacks some. The sample lists roughly 280,000 clones; 60% were seen once. Study conclusions and caveats: Compared with normal scalp, lesional scalp had higher clonality and more expanded CD8+ clones.

The length of the CDR3 is 13 residues. Germline V gives CDR1 LNHNV, CDR2 YYDKDF (reference sequence). The V gene lost 7 bases and the J gene lost 3 bases, with 12 bases spanning the gap. Treatment defined: oral pan-JAK inhibitor, 5-10 mg twice daily. Peripheral blood and lesional scalp punch biopsies were taken from alopecia areata patients. A remark on this clone: What it binds is unknown.

The material was CD4+ T cells sorted from blood, obtained at approximately week 51, from a patient treated with tofacitinib. The rearrangement links TRBV15 to TRBJ1-1; maybe TRBD1 (6 bases). The receptor was derived from a human donor with alopecia areata. The CDR3: CATTPGAHTEAFF. CDR3 DNA: TGTGCCACCACCCCGGGGGCCCACACTGAAGCTTTCTTT. Together with reference TRBV15 and TRBJ1-1, the CDR3 gives the full variable domain: DAMVIQNPRYQVTQFGKPVTLSCSQTLNHNVMYWYQQKSSQAPKLLFHYYDKDFNNEADTPDNFQSRRPNTSFCFLDIRSPGLGDTAMYLCATTPGAHTEAFFGQGTRLTVV.